The entry below describes one T cell receptor beta chain. The sample belongs to a study of blood T cell repertoires in COVID-19. Study-level information: Sites in the United States, Italy and Spain provided acute and convalescent COVID-19 samples. Nucleic acid was either cDNA or gDNA, and it came from T cells, B-cell-depleted T cells, or PBMCs.

Authors' processing steps: Reference gene primers were amplified, and this amplification served to estimate nucleated cell counts. Profiled with immunoSEQ multiplex PCR; TCRdb holds only in-frame clones, not every one. For V, J and clone size, that table is used; D and trimming come from the DNA. The sample lists hundreds of thousands of clones, almost 85% seen once, with roughly 4.6% in the top ten. Germline V CDR1 and CDR2: SGHNT, YENEEA. The CDR3 is 12 residues long. Deletions cut 5 bases from V and 6 bases from J, with 7 bases between. The TCR comes from a man aged 50 to 60 with active or convalescent COVID-19. Sequenced input: peripheral blood. The chain has TRBV11-3 and TRBJ2-2; no definite D call. CDR3 in DNA: TGTGCCAGCAGCACCCGCGCCGGGGAGCTGTTTTTT. Amino acid sequence: CASSTRAGELFF.